This T cell receptor beta chain stems from a study of OX40 agonist ivuxolimab in advanced cancers. The table came from immunoSEQ multiplex PCR; TCRdb's copy has only in-frame clones and leaves some out. The table shows about 70,000 clones, with 88% occurring only once. Looked up from germline, CDR1 is LNHNV and CDR2 is YYDKDF (reference sequence). The junction had 4 bases not matched to a gene; V was cut back by 6 bases and J by 0 bases. The CDR3 spans 15 residues. Sequenced material: CD4+ or CD8+ T cells sorted from blood, taken in a trial of the OX40 agonist ivuxolimab. The TCR comes from an adult with an advanced solid tumor such as melanoma, head and neck, liver or kidney cancer. The V and J genes are TRBV15 and TRBJ1-2, with 10 bases that match TRBD1. This CDR3 is CATRSGQGANYGYTF. CDR3 coding DNA: TGTGCCACCAGATCCGGACAGGGGGCTAACTATGGCTACACCTTC.